This T cell receptor (beta chain) was profiled in a study of T-cell reconstitution after alpha-beta-depleted transplantation in children listed by TCRdb under 2016. Regarding the complete study: Using TCR repertoire profiling, the study quantitatively followed how T-cell immune reconstitution unfolded in children after TCRalphabeta/CD19-depleted allogeneic hematopoietic cell transplantation. The paper as a whole reports these results and caveats: The apparently early recovery of alphabetaT-cell counts about two months after transplant reportedly depended on only several hundred rapidly expanded clones that came from non-depleted graft cells. The high TCRbeta diversity at day 60 in some patients was ascribed to recipient T cells and intrathymic progenitors that had survived conditioning. Hyperexpanded clone frequencies declined over subsequent months; after one year, T-cell counts and TCRbeta diversity were mostly attributed to newly produced T cells.

About this clonotype itself: The clone's antigen remains unknown. The junction departs from germline at one end; a sequencing error may be responsible.

The label giving this sample's treatment or condition can be read as: allogeneic hematopoietic cell transplantation with graft depleted of TCRalphabeta T cells and CD19 B cells. Transplant recipients were children who received TCRalphabeta/CD19-depleted allogeneic hematopoietic cell grafts. Library method: PCR. Reads for this sample came from an Illumina HiSeq 2500. TCR libraries were prepared with molecular barcoding, using unique molecular identifiers to normalize TCRbeta repertoire quantification. Clones were called with MiXCR by TCRdb after fastp trimmed the public reads at Q25, and only in-frame beta chains were retained. Merged by CDR3 protein, the rows form single entries marked with the most common genes and DNA. The sample table lists 600,000 to 700,000 distinct CDR3 sequences, around 14% of them with a count of one. The ten largest clonotypes hold 0.79% of the sample. The CDR3 covers 14 residues, taking in both the cysteine and the phenylalanine. The DNA shown is the 42-base CDR3, in frame from base 1. Looking up the germline V gene (reference sequence) yields CDR1 SEHNR and CDR2 FQNEAQ.

The chain uses TRBV7-9 and TRBJ2-1, with the D segment identity uncertain. The specimen was PBMCs, collected before TCRalphabeta/CD19-depleted stem cell transplant. The sequence came from a girl aged 2 to 10 with congenital amegakaryocytic thrombocytopenia, due to receive a stem cell transplant. The CDR3 protein: CTSSLLPSYNEQFF. In nucleotides, the sequence is TGTACCAGCAGCTTGCTTCCGAGTTACAATGAGCAGTTCTTC.